This TCR beta chain emerged from a study of identical twins. General study results and limits: Models predicted less out-of-frame TCR alpha sharing in monozygotic twins than was found.

A universal primer site came from template switching; cDNA carried unique molecular identifiers. TCRdb reanalysed the 5' RACE reads using MiXCR and keeps one entry per CDR3 protein. The profile shows about 490,000 distinct CDR3 sequences, roughly 15% of them singletons. Only a few counts were recorded for this clonotype. The antigen is unknown. This CDR3 contains 13 residues. V was trimmed by 4 bases and J by 6 bases, leaving 9 bases between them. The germline CDR1 and CDR2 sequences are SEHNR and FQNEAQ (reference sequence). The same sample was also used in a study of yellow fever vaccine responses in identical twins.

This sequence originates from a young woman in good health. Sequencing input: CD4+ T cells sorted from blood. This sequence joins TRBV7-9 and TRBJ2-2, with D possibly matching TRBD2 (6 bases). In nucleotides, the CDR3 is TGTGCCAGCAGCTGGGAGGTATCCGGGGAGCTGTTTTTT. It is translated as CASSWEVSGELFF.